The clone carrying this T cell receptor beta chain occurred many times. Time point of the sample: healthy volunteer bleed at 6 weeks. Unseparated into fractions, whole blood served as the source from which total RNA was extracted. This record comes from a study of human T cells and chemical hapten exposure. MiXCR was run by TCRdb on the RACE reads, yielding one entry per CDR3 protein. The sample carries 60,000 to 80,000 distinct CDR3 sequences, under 7.5% recorded once. Per germline, CDR1 MNHEY and CDR2 SMNVEV (reference sequence). The CDR3 contains 15 residues. Trimming stripped 3 bases from V and 0 bases from J, with 11 bases between.

The clonotype comes from a female donor in good health. Some clones in this sample may be carry-over from other donors' samples. The sample was whole blood. The chain employs TRBV27 and TRBJ1-1; no clear D gene. CDR3 nucleotides: TGTGCCAGCAGTTTTTCGTTCTCTTTGAACACTGAAGCTTTCTTT. This translates into CASSFSFSLNTEAFF.